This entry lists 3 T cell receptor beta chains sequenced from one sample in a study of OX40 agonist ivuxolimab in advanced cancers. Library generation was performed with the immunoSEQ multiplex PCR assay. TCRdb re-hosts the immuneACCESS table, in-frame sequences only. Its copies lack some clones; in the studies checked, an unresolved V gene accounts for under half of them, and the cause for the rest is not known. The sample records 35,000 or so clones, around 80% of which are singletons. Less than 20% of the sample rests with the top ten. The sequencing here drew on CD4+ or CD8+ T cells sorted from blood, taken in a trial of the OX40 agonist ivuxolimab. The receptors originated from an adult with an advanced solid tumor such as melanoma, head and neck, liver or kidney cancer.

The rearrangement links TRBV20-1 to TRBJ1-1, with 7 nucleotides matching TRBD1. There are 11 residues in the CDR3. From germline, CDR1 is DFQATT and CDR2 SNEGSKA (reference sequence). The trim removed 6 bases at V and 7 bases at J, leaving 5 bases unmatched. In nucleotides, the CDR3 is TGCAGTGCGGAATGGGACAGTGAAGCTTTCTTT. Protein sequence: CSAEWDSEAFF.

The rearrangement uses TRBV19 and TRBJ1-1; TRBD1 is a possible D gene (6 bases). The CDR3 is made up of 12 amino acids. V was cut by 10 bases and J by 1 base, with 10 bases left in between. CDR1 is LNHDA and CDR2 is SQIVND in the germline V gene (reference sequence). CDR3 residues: CATKTGNTEAFF. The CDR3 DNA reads TGTGCCACCAAGACAGGGAACACTGAAGCTTTCTTT. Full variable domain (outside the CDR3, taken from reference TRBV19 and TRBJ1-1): DGGITQSPKYLFRKEGQNVTLSCEQNLNHDAMYWYRQDPGQGLRLIYYSQIVNDFQKGDIAEGYSVSREKKESFPLTVTSAQKNPTAFYLCATKTGNTEAFFGQGTRLTVV.

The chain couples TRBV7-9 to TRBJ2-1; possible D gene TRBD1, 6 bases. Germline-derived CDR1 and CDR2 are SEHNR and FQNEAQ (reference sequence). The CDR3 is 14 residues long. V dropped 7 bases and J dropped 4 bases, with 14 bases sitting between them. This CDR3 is CASTQQGSYNEQFF. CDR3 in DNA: TGTGCCAGCACCCAACAGGGCTCTTACAATGAGCAGTTCTTC.